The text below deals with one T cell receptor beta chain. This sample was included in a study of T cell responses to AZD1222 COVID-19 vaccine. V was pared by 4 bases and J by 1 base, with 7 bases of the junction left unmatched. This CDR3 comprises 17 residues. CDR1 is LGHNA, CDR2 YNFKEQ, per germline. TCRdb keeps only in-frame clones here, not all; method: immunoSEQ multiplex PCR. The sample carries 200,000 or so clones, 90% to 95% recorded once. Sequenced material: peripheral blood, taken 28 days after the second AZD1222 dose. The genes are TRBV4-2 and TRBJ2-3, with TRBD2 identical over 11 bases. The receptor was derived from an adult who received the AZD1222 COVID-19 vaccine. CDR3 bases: TGTGCCAGCAGCCCTCAACGGACTAGCGGGCGCACAGATACGCAGTATTTT. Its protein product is CASSPQRTSGRTDTQYF.